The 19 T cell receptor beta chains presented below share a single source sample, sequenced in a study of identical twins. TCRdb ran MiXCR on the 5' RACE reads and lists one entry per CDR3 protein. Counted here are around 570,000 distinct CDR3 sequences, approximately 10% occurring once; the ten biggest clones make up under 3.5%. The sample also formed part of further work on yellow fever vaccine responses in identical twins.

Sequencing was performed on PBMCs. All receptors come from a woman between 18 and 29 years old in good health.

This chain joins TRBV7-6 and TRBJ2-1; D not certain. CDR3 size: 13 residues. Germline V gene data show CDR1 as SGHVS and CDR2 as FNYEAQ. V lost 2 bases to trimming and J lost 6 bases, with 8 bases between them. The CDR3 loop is CASSLLQPNEQFF. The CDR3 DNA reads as TGTGCCAGCAGCTTATTACAACCCAATGAGCAGTTCTTC.

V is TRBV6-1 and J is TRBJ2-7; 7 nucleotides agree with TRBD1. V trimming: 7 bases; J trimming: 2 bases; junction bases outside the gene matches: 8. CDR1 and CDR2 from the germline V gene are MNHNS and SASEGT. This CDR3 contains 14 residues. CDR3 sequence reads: CASTPRDSPYEQYF. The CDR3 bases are TGTGCCAGCACCCCCCGGGACAGTCCCTACGAGCAGTACTTC.

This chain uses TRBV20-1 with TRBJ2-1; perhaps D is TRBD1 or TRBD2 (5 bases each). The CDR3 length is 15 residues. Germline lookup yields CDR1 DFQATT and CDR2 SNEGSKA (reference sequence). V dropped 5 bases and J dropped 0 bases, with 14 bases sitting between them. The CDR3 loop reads CSAPLPGPSYNEQFF. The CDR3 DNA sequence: TGCAGTGCTCCATTACCGGGGCCCTCCTACAATGAGCAGTTCTTC.

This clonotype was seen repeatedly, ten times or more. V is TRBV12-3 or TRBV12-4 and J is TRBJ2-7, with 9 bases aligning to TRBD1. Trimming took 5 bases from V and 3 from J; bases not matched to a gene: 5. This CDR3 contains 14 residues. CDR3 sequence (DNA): TGTGCCAGCAGTCCCGGACAGGGGCTCTACGAGCAGTACTTC. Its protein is CASSPGQGLYEQYF.

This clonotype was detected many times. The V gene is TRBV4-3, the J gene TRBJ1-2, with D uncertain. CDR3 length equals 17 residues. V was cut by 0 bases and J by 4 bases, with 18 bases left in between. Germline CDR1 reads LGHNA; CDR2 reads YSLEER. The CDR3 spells CASSQDPRPRIGYGYTF. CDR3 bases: TGCGCCAGCAGCCAAGACCCCAGGCCCCGGATCGGCTATGGCTACACCTTC.

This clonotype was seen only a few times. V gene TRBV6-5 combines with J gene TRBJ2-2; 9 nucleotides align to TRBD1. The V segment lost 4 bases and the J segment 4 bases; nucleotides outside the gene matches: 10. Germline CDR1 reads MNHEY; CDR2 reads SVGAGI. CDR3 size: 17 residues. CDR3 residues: CASSSRPGQGFTGELFF. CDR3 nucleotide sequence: TGTGCCAGCAGTTCGCGTCCGGGACAGGGATTCACCGGGGAGCTGTTTTTT.

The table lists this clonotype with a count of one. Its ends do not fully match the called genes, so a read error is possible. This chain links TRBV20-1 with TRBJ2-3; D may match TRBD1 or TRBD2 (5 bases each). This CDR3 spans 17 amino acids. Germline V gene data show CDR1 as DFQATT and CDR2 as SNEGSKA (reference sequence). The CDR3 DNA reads TGCTGTGCTAGAGATCAGGCCGGGACGGGGAGCACAGATACGCAGTATTTT. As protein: CCARDQAGTGSTDTQYF.

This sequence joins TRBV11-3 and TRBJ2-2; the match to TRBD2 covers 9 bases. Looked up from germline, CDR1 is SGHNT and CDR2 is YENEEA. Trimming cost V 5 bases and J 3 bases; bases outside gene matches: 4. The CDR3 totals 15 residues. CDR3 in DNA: TGTGCCAGCAGCAAACTAGCGGGTCACACCGGGGAGCTGTTTTTT. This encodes CASSKLAGHTGELFF.

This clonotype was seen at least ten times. The CDR3 reads CASSLGTSQSDTQYF. The CDR3 region has the DNA TGTGCCAGCAGCTTAGGGACTAGCCAGTCAGATACGCAGTATTTT. The chain has TRBV11-2 and TRBJ2-3; 8 positions agree with TRBD2. CDR1 and CDR2 from the germline V gene are SGHAT and FQNNGV. This CDR3 is 15 amino acids long. The junction had 4 bases not matched to a gene; V was cut back by 1 base and J by 4 bases.

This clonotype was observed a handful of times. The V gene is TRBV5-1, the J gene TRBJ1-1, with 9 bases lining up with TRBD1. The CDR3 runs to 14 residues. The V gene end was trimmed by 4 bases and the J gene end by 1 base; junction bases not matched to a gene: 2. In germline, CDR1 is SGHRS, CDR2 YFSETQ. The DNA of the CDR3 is TGCGCCAGCAGCCGGACAGGGGCGAACACTGAAGCTTTCTTT. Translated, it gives CASSRTGANTEAFF.

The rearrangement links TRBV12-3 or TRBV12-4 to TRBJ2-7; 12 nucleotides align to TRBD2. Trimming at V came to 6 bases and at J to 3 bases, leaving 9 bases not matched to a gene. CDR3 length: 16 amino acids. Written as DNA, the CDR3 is TGTGCCAGCAGCCTCGGACTAGCGGGATACGACTACGAGCAGTACTTC. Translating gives CASSLGLAGYDYEQYF.

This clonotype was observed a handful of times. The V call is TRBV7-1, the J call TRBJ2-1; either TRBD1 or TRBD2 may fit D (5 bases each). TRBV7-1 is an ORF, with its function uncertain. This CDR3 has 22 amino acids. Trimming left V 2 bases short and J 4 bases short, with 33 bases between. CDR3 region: CASSSRADPLRQLREIYNEQFF. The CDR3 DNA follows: TGTGCCAGCAGCTCACGCGCGGACCCACTCAGACAGTTGAGGGAGATATACAATGAGCAGTTCTTC.

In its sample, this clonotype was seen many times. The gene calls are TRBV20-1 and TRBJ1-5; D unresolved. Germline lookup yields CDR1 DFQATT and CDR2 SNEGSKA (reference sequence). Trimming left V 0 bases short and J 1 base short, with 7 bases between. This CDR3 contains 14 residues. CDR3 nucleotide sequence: TGCAGTGCTAGAGATAAACAGAGCAATCAGCCCCAGCATTTT. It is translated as CSARDKQSNQPQHF.

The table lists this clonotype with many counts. CDR3 coding DNA: TGCAGTGCTAGAGATCTGTCGGACCGAGGGACCCAGTACTTC. Encoded protein: CSARDLSDRGTQYF. The chain combines TRBV20-1 with TRBJ2-5; the D is unclear. In germline, CDR1 is DFQATT, CDR2 SNEGSKA (reference sequence). V lost 0 bases and J lost 7, with 15 bases in between. The CDR3 consists of 14 residues.

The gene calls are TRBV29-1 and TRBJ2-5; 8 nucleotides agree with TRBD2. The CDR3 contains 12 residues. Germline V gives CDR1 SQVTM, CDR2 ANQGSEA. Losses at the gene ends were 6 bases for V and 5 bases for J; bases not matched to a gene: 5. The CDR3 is CSVPTGGETQYF. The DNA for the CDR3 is TGCAGCGTCCCAACGGGGGGGGAGACCCAGTACTTC.

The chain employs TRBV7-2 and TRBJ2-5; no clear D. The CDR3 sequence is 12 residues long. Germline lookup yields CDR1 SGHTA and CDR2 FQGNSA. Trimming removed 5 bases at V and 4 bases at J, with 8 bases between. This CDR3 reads CASSVRRETQYF. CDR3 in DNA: TGTGCCAGCAGCGTACGGCGAGAGACCCAGTACTTC.

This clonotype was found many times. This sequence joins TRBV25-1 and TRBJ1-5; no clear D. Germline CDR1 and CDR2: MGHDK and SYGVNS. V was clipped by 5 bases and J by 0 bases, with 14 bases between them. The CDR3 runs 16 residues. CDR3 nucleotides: TGTGCCAGCAGTCCTCAGCTCGGTAATAGCAATCAGCCCCAGCATTTT. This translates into CASSPQLGNSNQPQHF.

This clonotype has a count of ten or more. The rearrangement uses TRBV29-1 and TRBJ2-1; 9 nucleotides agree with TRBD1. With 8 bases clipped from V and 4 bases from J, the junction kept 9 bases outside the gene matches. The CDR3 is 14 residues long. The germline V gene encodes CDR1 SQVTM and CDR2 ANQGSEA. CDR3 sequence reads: CSTTRGTGYNEQFF. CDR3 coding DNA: TGCAGCACGACTCGAGGGACAGGGTACAATGAGCAGTTCTTC.

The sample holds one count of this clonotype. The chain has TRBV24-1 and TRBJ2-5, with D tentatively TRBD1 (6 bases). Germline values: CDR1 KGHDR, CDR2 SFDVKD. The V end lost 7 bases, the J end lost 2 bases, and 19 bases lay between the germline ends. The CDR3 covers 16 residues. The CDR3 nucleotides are TGTGCCACCAGCCAGTGGACCAGGGGAAGGCAAGAGACCCAGTACTTC. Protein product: CATSQWTRGRQETQYF.